These 20 T cell receptor beta chains share one sample of origin, sequenced in a study of CD8+ T cells in alopecia areata. Treatment denoted: oral pan-JAK inhibitor, 5-10 mg twice daily. RNA was extracted and reverse transcribed into cDNA as the sequencing template. Measured with immunoSEQ multiplex PCR; TCRdb has only the in-frame clones, and not every one. The sample gives 180,000 or so clones, about three fifths of which show up once; 16% is in the top ten. The sample here was CD4+ T cells sorted from blood, taken between weeks 55 and 65, from a patient treated with tofacitinib. These receptors originate from a human donor with alopecia areata.

This chain uses TRBV29-1 with TRBJ2-7; 8 bases align to TRBD1. Germline-derived CDR1 and CDR2 are SQVTM and ANQGSEA. The CDR3 has 15 amino acids. V was clipped by 6 bases and J by 2 bases; unmatched bases: 12. CDR3 sequence (DNA): TGCAGCGTAATACTGAAGGGACAGGCCCCCTACGAGCAGTACTTC. Protein product: CSVILKGQAPYEQYF.

J is TRBJ1-1 and V is TRBV2; TRBD1 agrees at 7 bases. The CDR3 consists of 13 residues. Germline assignment: CDR1 SNHLY and CDR2 FYNNEI. With 5 bases clipped from V and 1 base from J, the junction kept 1 base outside the gene matches. The CDR3 loop is CASSWDRNTEAFF. The CDR3 region has the DNA TGTGCCAGCAGTTGGGACAGGAACACTGAAGCTTTCTTT.

Only a few counts were recorded for this clone. The chain uses TRBV18 and TRBJ1-5; the D gene is possibly TRBD1 (6 bases). The germline V gene has CDR1 KGHSH and CDR2 LQKENI. Trimming took 4 bases from V and 4 from J, leaving 8 bases between them. This CDR3 is 13 amino acids long. The CDR3 coding sequence is TGTGCCAGCTCACTTCAGGGGAATCAGCCCCAGCATTTT. The encoded protein is CASSLQGNQPQHF.

This rearrangement joins TRBV15 to TRBJ1-2; D is perhaps TRBD1 (5 bases). CDR1 LNHNV and CDR2 YYDKDF come from the germline V gene (reference sequence). CDR3 length equals 12 residues. V lost 0 bases, J lost 8 bases, and 7 bases lay in between. CDR3 region: CATSRERGGYTF. The CDR3 coding sequence is TGTGCCACCAGCAGAGAAAGGGGAGGCTACACCTTC.

In DNA form, the CDR3 reads TGTGCCAGTAGCCGATTCCGGGACAGCCACCATTTT. Protein sequence: CASSRFRDSHHF. The chain recombines TRBV19 with TRBJ1-5, with TRBD1 matching 7 bases. J gave up 16 bases and V 6 bases, and 12 bases lay outside the gene matches. The germline V gene has CDR1 LNHDA and CDR2 SQIVND (reference sequence). The CDR3 runs 12 residues.

V and J are TRBV30 and TRBJ1-2; no firm D call. V lost 5 bases to trimming and J lost 7 bases, with 20 bases between them. The germline CDR1 and CDR2 sequences are GTSNPN and SVGIG (reference sequence). This CDR3 spans 14 amino acids. The CDR3 loop is CAWSGSEIRGGYTF. In nucleotides, the CDR3 is TGTGCCTGGTCGGGGAGTGAGATTCGGGGTGGCTACACCTTC. Variable domain in full (rest from reference TRBV30 and TRBJ1-2): SQTIHQWPATLVQPVGSPLSLECTVEGTSNPNLYWYRQAAGRGLQLLFYSVGIGQISSEVPQNLSASRPQDRQFILSSKKLLLSDSGFYLCAWSGSEIRGGYTFGSGTRLTVV.

This rearrangement joins TRBV30 to TRBJ1-2; no firm D call. Trimming stripped 7 bases from V and 9 bases from J, with 18 bases between. Germline CDR1 GTSNPN, CDR2 SVGIG (reference sequence). The CDR3 consists of 12 residues. The CDR3 sequence is CASRDSGRRYTF. In DNA form, the CDR3 reads TGTGCCTCCCGCGACTCTGGGCGTCGCTACACCTTC. The whole variable domain, filled in from reference TRBV30 and TRBJ1-2, reads SQTIHQWPATLVQPVGSPLSLECTVEGTSNPNLYWYRQAAGRGLQLLFYSVGIGQISSEVPQNLSASRPQDRQFILSSKKLLLSDSGFYLCASRDSGRRYTFGSGTRLTVV.

The gene calls are TRBV29-1 and TRBJ2-7; a weak D match, TRBD2 (5 bases). The CDR3 is made up of 11 amino acids. The V and J ends lost 6 bases and 5 bases respectively, with 11 bases between them. The germline V gene encodes CDR1 SQVTM and CDR2 ANQGSEA. The CDR3 coding sequence is TGCAGCGTCGCCACTAGAAACGAGCAGTACTTC. It translates to CSVATRNEQYF.

CDR3 nucleotide sequence: TGTGCCAGCAGTTTTCTGGCTAGCGGACAAGAGACCCAGTACTTC. It is translated as CASSFLASGQETQYF. The V call is TRBV27, the J call TRBJ2-5, with 7 bases identical to TRBD2. The germline V gene encodes CDR1 MNHEY and CDR2 SMNVEV (reference sequence). V lost 3 bases and J lost 2; bases outside the gene matches: 6. CDR3 length equals 15 residues.

CDR3 sequence: CASSASNSGGEDTQYF. CDR3 bases: TGTGCCAGCAGCGCATCAAATAGCGGGGGTGAAGATACGCAGTATTTT. This chain connects TRBV7-9 to TRBJ2-3, with 9 nucleotides matching TRBD2. V gave up 5 bases and J gave up 5 bases; unmatched junction bases: 11. The CDR3 has 16 residues. CDR1 is SEHNR, CDR2 FQNEAQ, per germline (reference sequence).

The chain combines TRBV11-2 with TRBJ1-1; a weak D match, TRBD1 (5 bases). CDR3 length: 13 amino acids. Per germline, CDR1 SGHAT and CDR2 FQNNGV. Trimming took off 7 bases at V and 9 bases at J, with 18 bases between the two ends. The CDR3: CASTQLARTKAFF. The CDR3 DNA reads TGTGCCAGCACCCAACTCGCCCGGACAAAAGCTTTCTTT.

This chain uses TRBV2 with TRBJ2-7; 14 bases match TRBD2. CDR3 length: 15 amino acids. Germline CDR1 and CDR2: SNHLY and FYNNEI. The trim removed 4 bases at V and 5 bases at J, leaving 4 bases unmatched. The CDR3 region is CASSAPGLAGDEQYF. Here the CDR3 DNA reads TGTGCCAGCAGTGCCCCGGGACTAGCGGGGGACGAGCAGTACTTC.

V is TRBV29-1 and J is TRBJ1-1; no firm D call. This CDR3 is 13 amino acids long. Per germline, CDR1 SQVTM and CDR2 ANQGSEA. The chain's CDR3 is CTPGQVKNTEAFF. CDR3 coding DNA: TGCACCCCGGGCCAGGTAAAGAACACTGAAGCTTTCTTT. Supplemented by reference TRBV29-1 and TRBJ1-1, the full variable domain reads SAVISQKPSRDICQRGTSLTIQCQVDSQVTMMFWYRQQPGQSLTLIATANQGSEATYESGFVIDKFPISRPNLTFSTLTVSNMSPEDSSIYLCTPGQVKNTEAFFGQGTRLTVV.

This clone has more than one count but fewer than ten. This sequence joins TRBV13 and TRBJ2-5, with TRBD1 matching 9 bases. The CDR3 consists of 14 residues. V dropped 5 bases and J dropped 5; count of bases not matched to a gene: 6. Germline V lookup: CDR1 PRHDT, CDR2 FYEKMQ (reference sequence). This CDR3 is CASSRQGGMETQYF. CDR3 DNA sequence: TGTGCCAGCAGCCGACAGGGGGGAATGGAGACCCAGTACTTC.

This clone has only a few counts. The rearrangement joins TRBV29-1 to TRBJ1-6; D is uncertain. CDR3 length: 12 residues. Per germline, CDR1 SQVTM and CDR2 ANQGSEA. V was cut by 6 bases and J by 8 bases, with 11 bases left in between. Here the CDR3 DNA reads TGCAGCGTGAGGGAGGGAGATTCACCCCTCCACTTT. Translating it yields CSVREGDSPLHF.

This clone turned up a few times. The genes are TRBV29-1 and TRBJ2-7; TRBD1 is a possible D gene (6 bases). The germline CDR1 and CDR2 sequences are SQVTM and ANQGSEA. The CDR3 runs to 12 residues. Trimming cost V 6 bases and J 6 bases, with 15 bases left between them. The DNA for the CDR3 is TGCAGCGTCTCCACAGGGACCAGCGAGCAGTACTTC. Translating gives CSVSTGTSEQYF.

The chain combines TRBV6-5 with TRBJ2-6; D call uncertain. Germline-derived CDR1 and CDR2 are MNHEY and SVGAGI. V was cut by 0 bases and J by 0 bases, with 3 bases left in between. CDR3 length: 15 amino acids. This CDR3 reads CASSYSASGANVLTF. In DNA form, the CDR3 reads TGTGCCAGCAGTTACTCGGCCTCTGGGGCCAACGTCCTGACTTTC.

V gene TRBV29-1 combines with J gene TRBJ2-7; 9 bases are a match to TRBD1. Germline-derived CDR1 and CDR2 are SQVTM and ANQGSEA. The J segment lost 2 bases and the V segment lost 7 bases, leaving 9 bases of the junction unmatched. The CDR3 contains 14 residues. The DNA of the CDR3 is TGCAGCGGCGTTAGGGGGACAGGGCCCTACGAGCAGTACTTC. Its translation: CSGVRGTGPYEQYF.

The chain has TRBV30 and TRBJ2-5; D perhaps matches TRBD1 (6 bases). The CDR3 is 13 residues long. The germline CDR1 and CDR2 sequences are GTSNPN and SVGIG (reference sequence). The germline V and J ends were trimmed by 7 bases and 5 bases, with 17 bases remaining between them. This CDR3 reads CASTIGQWETQYF. The CDR3 DNA reads TGTGCCTCCACCATCGGACAGTGGGAGACCCAGTACTTC. Full variable domain (rest looked up from reference TRBV30 and TRBJ2-5): SQTIHQWPATLVQPVGSPLSLECTVEGTSNPNLYWYRQAAGRGLQLLFYSVGIGQISSEVPQNLSASRPQDRQFILSSKKLLLSDSGFYLCASTIGQWETQYFGPGTRLLVL.

The chain joins TRBV2 to TRBJ1-2, with a tentative D call TRBD1 (5 bases). The CDR3 runs to 13 residues. Germline CDR1 reads SNHLY; CDR2 reads FYNNEI. V lost 2 bases to trimming and J lost 8 bases, with 12 bases between them. The CDR3 is CASSETGLRGYTF. The CDR3 DNA reads TGTGCCAGCAGTGAAACAGGATTGCGCGGCTACACCTTC.